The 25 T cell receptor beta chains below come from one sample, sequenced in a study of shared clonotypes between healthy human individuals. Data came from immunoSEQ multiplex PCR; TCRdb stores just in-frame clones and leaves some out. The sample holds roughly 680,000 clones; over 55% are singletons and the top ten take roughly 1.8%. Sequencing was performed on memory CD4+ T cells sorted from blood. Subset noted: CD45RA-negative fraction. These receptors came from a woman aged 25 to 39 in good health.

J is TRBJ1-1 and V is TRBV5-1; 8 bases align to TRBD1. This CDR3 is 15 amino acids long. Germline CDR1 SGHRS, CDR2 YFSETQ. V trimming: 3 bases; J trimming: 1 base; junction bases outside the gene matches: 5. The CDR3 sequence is CASSWAGTGNTEAFF. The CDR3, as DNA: TGCGCCAGCAGCTGGGCCGGGACAGGGAACACTGAAGCTTTCTTT.

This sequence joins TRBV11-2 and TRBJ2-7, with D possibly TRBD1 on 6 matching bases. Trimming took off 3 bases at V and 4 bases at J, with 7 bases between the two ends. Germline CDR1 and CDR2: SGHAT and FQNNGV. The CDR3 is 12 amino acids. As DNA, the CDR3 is TGTGCCAGCAGCTTTCAGGGGTACGAGCAGTACTTC. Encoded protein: CASSFQGYEQYF.

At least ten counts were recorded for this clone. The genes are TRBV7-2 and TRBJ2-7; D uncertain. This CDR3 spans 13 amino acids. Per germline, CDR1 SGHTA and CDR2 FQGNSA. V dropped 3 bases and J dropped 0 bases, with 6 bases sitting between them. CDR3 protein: CASSFASSYEQYF. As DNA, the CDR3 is TGTGCCAGCAGCTTCGCTTCCTCCTACGAGCAGTACTTC.

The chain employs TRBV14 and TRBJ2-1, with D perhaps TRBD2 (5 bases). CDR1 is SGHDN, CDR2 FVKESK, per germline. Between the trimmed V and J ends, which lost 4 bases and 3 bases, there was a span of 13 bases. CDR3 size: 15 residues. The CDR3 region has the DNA TGTGCCAGCAGCCTCCTGGAGCGGAGCTACAATGAGCAGTTCTTC. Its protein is CASSLLERSYNEQFF.

The CDR3 here is CASSWDRVNTEAFF. In DNA, the CDR3 is TGTGCCAGCAGTTGGGACAGGGTGAACACTGAAGCTTTCTTT. This chain uses TRBV6-5 with TRBJ1-1, with TRBD1 identical over 9 bases. V lost 4 bases and J lost 0; bases outside the gene matches: 0. CDR3 length: 14 residues. CDR1 MNHEY and CDR2 SVGAGI come from the germline V gene.

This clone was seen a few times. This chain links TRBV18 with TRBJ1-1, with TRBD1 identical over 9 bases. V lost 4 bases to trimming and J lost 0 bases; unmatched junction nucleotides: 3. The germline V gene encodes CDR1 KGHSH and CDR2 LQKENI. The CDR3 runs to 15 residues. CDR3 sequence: CASSQGQGMNTEAFF. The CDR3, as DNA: TGTGCCAGCTCACAAGGACAGGGGATGAACACTGAAGCTTTCTTT.

CDR3 loop: CASSLSGDTGELFF. For the CDR3, the DNA is TGTGCCAGCAGTTTATCGGGTGACACCGGGGAGCTGTTTTTT. This rearrangement joins TRBV27 to TRBJ2-2; D unclear. The CDR3 covers 14 residues. CDR1 and CDR2 (germline): MNHEY, SMNVEV (reference sequence). V lost 0 bases, J lost 3 bases, and 5 bases lay in between.

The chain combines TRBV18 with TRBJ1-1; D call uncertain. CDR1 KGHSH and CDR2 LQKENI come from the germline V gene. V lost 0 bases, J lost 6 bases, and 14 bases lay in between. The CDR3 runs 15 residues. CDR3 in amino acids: CASSPPLEGLAEAFF. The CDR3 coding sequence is TGTGCCAGCTCACCACCCTTAGAGGGCCTCGCTGAAGCTTTCTTT.

The CDR3 coding sequence is TGTGCCAGCAGTGATTCGAACAGGGGGCAATTATACAATGAGCAGTTCTTC. Protein product: CASSDSNRGQLYNEQFF. V gene TRBV25-1 combines with J gene TRBJ2-1; TRBD1 agrees at 9 bases. There are 17 residues in the CDR3. V trimming: 3 bases; J trimming: 4 bases; junction bases outside the gene matches: 10. Germline lookup yields CDR1 MGHDK and CDR2 SYGVNS.

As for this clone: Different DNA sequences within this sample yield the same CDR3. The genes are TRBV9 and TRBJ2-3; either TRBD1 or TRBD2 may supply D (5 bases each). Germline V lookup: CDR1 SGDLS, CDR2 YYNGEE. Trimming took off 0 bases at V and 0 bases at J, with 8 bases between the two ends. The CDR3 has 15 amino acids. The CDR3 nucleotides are TGTGCCAGCAGCGTAGCGGGGACCAGCACAGATACGCAGTATTTT. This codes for CASSVAGTSTDTQYF.

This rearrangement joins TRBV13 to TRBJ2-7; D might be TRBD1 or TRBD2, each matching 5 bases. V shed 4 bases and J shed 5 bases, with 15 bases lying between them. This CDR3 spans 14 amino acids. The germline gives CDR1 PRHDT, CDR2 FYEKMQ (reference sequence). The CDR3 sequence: CASSSSRGVHEQYF. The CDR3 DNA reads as TGTGCCAGCAGCTCCTCCCGAGGGGTTCACGAGCAGTACTTC.

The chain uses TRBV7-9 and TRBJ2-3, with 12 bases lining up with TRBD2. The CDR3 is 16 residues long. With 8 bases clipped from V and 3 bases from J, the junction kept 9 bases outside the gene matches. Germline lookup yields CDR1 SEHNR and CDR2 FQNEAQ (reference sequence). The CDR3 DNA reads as TGTGCCAGCGCGGCCGGGACTAGCGGGCCTACAGATACGCAGTATTTT. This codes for CASAAGTSGPTDTQYF.

CDR3 nucleotides: TGCGCCAGCAGCTTGGAAGGGGGTTGGACTGAAGCTTTCTTT. This encodes CASSLEGGWTEAFF. The rearrangement uses TRBV5-1 and TRBJ1-1; D may be TRBD1 (6 bases). The CDR3 has 14 residues. The V end was cut by 0 bases, the J end by 5 bases, with 11 bases between. Germline V lookup: CDR1 SGHRS, CDR2 YFSETQ.

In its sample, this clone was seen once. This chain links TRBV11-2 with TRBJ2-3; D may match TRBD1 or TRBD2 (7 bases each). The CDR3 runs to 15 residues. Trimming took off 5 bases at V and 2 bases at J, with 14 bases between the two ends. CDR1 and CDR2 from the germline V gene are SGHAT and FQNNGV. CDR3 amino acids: CASSPWEGATDTQYF. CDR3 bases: TGTGCCAGCAGCCCCTGGGAGGGGGCCACAGATACGCAGTATTTT. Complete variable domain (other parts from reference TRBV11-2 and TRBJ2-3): EAGVAQSPRYKIIEKRQSVAFWCNPISGHATLYWYQQILGQGPKLLIQFQNNGVVDDSQLPKDRFSAERLKGVDSTLKIQPAKLEDSAVYLCASSPWEGATDTQYFGPGTRLTVL.

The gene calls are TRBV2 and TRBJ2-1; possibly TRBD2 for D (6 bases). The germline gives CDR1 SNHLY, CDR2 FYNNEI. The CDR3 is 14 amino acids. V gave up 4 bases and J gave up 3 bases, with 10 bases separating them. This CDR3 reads CASSGAGRYNEQFF. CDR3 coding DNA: TGTGCCAGCAGTGGTGCGGGACGCTACAATGAGCAGTTCTTC.

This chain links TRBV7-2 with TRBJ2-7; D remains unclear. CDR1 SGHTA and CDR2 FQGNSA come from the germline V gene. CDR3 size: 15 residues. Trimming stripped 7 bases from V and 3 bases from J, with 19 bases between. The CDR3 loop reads CASKLASGRFYEQYF. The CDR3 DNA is TGTGCCAGCAAGCTTGCGTCCGGGCGGTTCTACGAGCAGTACTTC.

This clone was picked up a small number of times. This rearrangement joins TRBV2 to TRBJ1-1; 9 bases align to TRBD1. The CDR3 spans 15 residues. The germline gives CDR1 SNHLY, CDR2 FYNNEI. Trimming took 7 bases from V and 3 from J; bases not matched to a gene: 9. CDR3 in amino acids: CASKSWTGVYTEAFF. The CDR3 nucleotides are TGTGCCAGCAAGTCTTGGACAGGGGTTTACACTGAAGCTTTCTTT.

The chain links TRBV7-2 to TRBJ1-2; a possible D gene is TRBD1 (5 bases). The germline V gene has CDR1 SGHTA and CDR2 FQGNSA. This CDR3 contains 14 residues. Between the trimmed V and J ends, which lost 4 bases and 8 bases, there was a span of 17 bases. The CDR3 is CASSSLGGGEGYTF. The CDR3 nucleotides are TGTGCCAGCAGCTCCCTGGGGGGAGGTGAGGGCTACACCTTC.

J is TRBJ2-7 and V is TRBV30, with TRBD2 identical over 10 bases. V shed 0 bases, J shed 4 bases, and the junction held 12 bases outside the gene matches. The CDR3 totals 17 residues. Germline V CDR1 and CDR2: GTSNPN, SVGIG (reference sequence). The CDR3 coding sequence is TGTGCCTGGAGTGTACGGTCCCAGGCTAGCGGGAGTTACGAGCAGTACTTC. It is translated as CAWSVRSQASGSYEQYF. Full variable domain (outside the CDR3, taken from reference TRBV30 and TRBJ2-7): SQTIHQWPATLVQPVGSPLSLECTVEGTSNPNLYWYRQAAGRGLQLLFYSVGIGQISSEVPQNLSASRPQDRQFILSSKKLLLSDSGFYLCAWSVRSQASGSYEQYFGPGTRLTVT.

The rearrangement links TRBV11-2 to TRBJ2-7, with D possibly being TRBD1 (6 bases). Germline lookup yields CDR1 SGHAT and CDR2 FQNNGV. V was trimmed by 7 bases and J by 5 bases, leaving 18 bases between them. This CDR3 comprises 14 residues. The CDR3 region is CASTRHTQGNEQYF. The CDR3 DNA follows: TGTGCCAGCACCCGGCACACACAGGGAAACGAGCAGTACTTC.

The CDR3 here is CASRPGQFNEKLFF. Written as DNA, the CDR3 is TGTGCCAGCAGACCGGGACAGTTTAATGAAAAACTGTTTTTT. The rearrangement links TRBV6-6 to TRBJ1-4, with TRBD1 matching over 7 bases. Losses at the gene ends were 6 bases for V and 4 bases for J; bases not matched to a gene: 5. The CDR3 is made up of 14 amino acids. Germline values: CDR1 MNHNY, CDR2 SVGAGI (reference sequence).

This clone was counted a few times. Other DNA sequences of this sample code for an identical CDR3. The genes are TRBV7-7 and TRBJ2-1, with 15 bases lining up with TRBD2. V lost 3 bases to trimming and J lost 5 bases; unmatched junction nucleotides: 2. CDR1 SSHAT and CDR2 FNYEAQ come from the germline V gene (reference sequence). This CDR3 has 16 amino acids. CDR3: CASSLGLAGGDNEQFF. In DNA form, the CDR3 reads TGTGCCAGCAGCTTGGGACTAGCGGGAGGCGACAATGAGCAGTTCTTC. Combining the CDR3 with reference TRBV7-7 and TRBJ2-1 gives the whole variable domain GAGVSQSPRYKVTKRGQDVTLRCDPISSHATLYWYQQALGQGPEFLTYFNYEAQPDKSGLPSDRFSAERPEGSISTLTIQRTEQRDSAMYRCASSLGLAGGDNEQFFGPGTRLTVL.

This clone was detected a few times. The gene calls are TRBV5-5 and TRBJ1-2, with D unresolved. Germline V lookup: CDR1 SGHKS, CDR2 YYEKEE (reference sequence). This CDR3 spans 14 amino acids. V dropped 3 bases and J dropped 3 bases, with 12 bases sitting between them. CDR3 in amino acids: CASSSRAGDYGYTF. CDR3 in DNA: TGTGCCAGCAGCTCGCGGGCAGGAGACTATGGCTACACCTTC.

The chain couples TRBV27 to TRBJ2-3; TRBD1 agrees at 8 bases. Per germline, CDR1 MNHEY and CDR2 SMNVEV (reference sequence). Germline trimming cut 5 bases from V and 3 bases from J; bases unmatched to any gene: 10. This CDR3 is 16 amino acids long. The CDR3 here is CASSQPGTGRTDTQYF. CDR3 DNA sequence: TGTGCCAGCAGTCAGCCCGGGACAGGTCGTACAGATACGCAGTATTTT.

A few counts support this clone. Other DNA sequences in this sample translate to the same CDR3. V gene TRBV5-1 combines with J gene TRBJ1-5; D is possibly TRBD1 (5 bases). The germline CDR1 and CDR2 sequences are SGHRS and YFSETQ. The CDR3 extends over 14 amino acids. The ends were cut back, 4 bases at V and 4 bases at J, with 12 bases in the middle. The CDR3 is CASSPGGGNQPQHF. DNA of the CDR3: TGCGCCAGCAGCCCGGGCGGGGGAAATCAGCCCCAGCATTTT.